The sequence of this T cell receptor beta chain was determined in a study of blood T cells in healthy people across ages. Study observations and caveats: Donors of long life had a larger count of naive CD4+ cells and greater diversity than aged donors. TCR beta diversity was tightly associated with the proportion of naive T cells.

The donors, aged roughly 6 to 90, were healthy Caucasians from Russia. Peripheral blood samples of approximately 10 milliliters were drawn from each donor. This CDR3 is built from 14 residues. Germline CDR1 and CDR2: SGHRS and YFSETQ. As concerns this clonotype: Its specificity is not known.

Together with a sample-barcoded 5' primer, a J-beta primer mix was included in a second PCR lasting about 6 to 11 cycles. One entry per CDR3 protein, called by TCRdb with MiXCR from the 5' RACE reads. Of 1.8 million or so distinct CDR3 sequences detected, roughly two fifths appear once; the ten largest clones hold around 23%. The source of this sequence is a human donor in good health. The chain combines TRBV5-1 with TRBJ2-4; possibly TRBD2 for D (7 bases). The DNA end favors TRBJ2-7, so the J call may be wrong. Sequencing was done on a sample of blood. The CDR3 region has the DNA TGCGCCAGCAGCTGGGGGGGCTCCCACTACGAGCAGTACTTC. This sequence encodes CASSWGGSHYEQYF.